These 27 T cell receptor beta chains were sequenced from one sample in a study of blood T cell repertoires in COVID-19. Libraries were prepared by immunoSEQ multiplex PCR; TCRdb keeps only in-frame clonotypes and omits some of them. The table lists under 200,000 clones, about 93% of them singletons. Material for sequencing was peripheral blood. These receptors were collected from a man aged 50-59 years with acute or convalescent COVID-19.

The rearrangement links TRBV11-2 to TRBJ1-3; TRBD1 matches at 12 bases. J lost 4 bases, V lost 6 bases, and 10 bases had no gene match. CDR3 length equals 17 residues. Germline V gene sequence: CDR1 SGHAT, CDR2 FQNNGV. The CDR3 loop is CASRKGDRGRQGNTIYF. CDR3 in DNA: TGTGCCAGCAGAAAAGGGGACAGGGGGCGTCAGGGAAACACCATATATTTT.

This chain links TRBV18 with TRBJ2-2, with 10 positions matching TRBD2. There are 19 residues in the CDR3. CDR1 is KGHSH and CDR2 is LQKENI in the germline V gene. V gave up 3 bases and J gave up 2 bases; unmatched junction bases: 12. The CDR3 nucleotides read TGTGCCAGCTCACCGCGTCGAGTAGCGGGGGGAAGTAACACCGGGGAGCTGTTTTTT. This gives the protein CASSPRRVAGGSNTGELFF.

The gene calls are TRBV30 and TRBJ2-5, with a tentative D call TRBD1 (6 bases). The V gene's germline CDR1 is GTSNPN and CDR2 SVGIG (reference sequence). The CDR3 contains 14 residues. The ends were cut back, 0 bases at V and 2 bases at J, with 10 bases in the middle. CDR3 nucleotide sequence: TGTGCCTGGAGTGTTCGGACAGTACAAGAGACCCAGTACTTC. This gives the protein CAWSVRTVQETQYF.

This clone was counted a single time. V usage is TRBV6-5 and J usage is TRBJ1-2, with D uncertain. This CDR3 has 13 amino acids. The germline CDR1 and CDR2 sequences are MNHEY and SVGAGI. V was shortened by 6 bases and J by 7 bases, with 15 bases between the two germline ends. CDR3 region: CASSLTGSVGYTF. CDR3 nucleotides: TGTGCCAGCAGCCTCACGGGGTCCGTTGGCTACACCTTC.

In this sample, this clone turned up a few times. The CDR3 sequence is CASSQDPSRGGYTF. The CDR3 DNA follows: TGCGCCAGCAGCCAAGATCCCTCGCGAGGTGGCTACACCTTC. J is TRBJ1-2 and V is TRBV4-3, with D unresolved. The CDR3 consists of 14 residues. The germline V and J ends were trimmed by 0 bases and 7 bases, with 12 bases remaining between them. Germline CDR1 reads LGHNA; CDR2 reads YSLEER.

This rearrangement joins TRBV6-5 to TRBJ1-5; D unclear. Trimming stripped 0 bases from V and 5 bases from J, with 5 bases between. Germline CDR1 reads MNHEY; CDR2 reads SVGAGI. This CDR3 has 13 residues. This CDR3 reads CASSYSEDQPQHF. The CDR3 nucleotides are TGTGCCAGCAGTTACTCGGAGGATCAGCCCCAGCATTTT.

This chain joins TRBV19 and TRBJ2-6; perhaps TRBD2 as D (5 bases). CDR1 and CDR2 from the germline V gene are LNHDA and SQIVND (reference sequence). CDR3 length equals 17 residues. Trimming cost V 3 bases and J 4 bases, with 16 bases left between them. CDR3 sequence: CASSMGLRVFGANVLTF. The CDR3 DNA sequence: TGTGCCAGTAGTATGGGTCTGCGGGTATTCGGGGCCAACGTCCTGACTTTC. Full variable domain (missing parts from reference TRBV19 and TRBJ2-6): DGGITQSPKYLFRKEGQNVTLSCEQNLNHDAMYWYRQDPGQGLRLIYYSQIVNDFQKGDIAEGYSVSREKKESFPLTVTSAQKNPTAFYLCASSMGLRVFGANVLTFGAGSRLTVL.

This CDR3 is CASSPSLAGLYEQYF. In DNA, the CDR3 is TGTGCCAGCAGTCCCTCACTAGCGGGGTTGTACGAGCAGTACTTC. This chain uses TRBV28 with TRBJ2-7, with 10 bases that match TRBD2. In germline, CDR1 is MDHEN, CDR2 SYDVKM. The V segment lost 5 bases and the J segment 4 bases; nucleotides outside the gene matches: 8. The CDR3 length is 15 residues.

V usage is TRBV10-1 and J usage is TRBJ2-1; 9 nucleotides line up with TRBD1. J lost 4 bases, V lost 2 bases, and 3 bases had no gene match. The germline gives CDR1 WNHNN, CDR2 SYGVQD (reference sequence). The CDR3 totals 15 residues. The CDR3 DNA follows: TGCGCCAGCAGTGAGGTCGGGACAGGGTACAATGAGCAGTTCTTC. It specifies CASSEVGTGYNEQFF.

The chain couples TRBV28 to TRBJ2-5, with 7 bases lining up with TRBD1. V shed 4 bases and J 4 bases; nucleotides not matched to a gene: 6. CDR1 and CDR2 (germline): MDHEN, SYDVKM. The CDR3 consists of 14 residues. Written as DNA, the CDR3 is TGTGCCAGCAGTTCCTTGACAGGGCCAGAGACCCAGTACTTC. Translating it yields CASSSLTGPETQYF.

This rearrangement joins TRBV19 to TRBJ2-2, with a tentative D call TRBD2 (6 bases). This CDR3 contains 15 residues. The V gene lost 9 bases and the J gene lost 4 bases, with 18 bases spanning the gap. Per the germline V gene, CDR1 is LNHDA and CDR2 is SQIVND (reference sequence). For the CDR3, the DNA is TGTGCCAGCAAAGGTGGGGACTCCTTCACCGGGGAGCTGTTTTTT. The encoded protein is CASKGGDSFTGELFF.

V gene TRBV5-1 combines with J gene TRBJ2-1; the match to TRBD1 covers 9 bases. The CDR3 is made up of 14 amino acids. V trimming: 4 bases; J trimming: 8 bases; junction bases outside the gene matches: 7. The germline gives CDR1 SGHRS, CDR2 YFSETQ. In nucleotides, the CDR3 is TGCGCCAGCAGCGGCGGACAGGGGACCGATGAGCAGTTCTTC. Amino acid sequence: CASSGGQGTDEQFF.

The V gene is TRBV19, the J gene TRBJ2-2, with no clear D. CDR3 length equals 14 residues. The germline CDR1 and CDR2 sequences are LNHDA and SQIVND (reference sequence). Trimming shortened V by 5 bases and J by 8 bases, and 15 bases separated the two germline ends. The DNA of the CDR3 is TGTGCCAGTAGTCCCCCTGCGCGTTCGGGGGAGCTGTTTTTT. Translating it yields CASSPPARSGELFF.

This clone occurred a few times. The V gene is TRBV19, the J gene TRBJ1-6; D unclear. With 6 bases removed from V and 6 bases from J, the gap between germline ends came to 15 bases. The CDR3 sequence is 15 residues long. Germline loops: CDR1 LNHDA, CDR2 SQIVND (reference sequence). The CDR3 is CASRFAEMFNSPLHF. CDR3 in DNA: TGTGCCAGTAGATTTGCGGAGATGTTTAATTCACCCCTCCACTTT. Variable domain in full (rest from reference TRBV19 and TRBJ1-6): DGGITQSPKYLFRKEGQNVTLSCEQNLNHDAMYWYRQDPGQGLRLIYYSQIVNDFQKGDIAEGYSVSREKKESFPLTVTSAQKNPTAFYLCASRFAEMFNSPLHFGNGTRLTVT.

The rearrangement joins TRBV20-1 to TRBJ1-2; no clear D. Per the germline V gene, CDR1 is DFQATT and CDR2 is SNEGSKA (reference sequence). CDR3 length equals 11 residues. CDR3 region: CSEQTSYGYTF. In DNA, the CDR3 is TGCAGCGAACAGACGAGCTATGGCTACACCTTC.

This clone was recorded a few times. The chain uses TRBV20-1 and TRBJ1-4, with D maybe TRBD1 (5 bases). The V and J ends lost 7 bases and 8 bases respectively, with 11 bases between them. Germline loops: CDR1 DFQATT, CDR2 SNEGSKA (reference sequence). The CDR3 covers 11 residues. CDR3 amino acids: CSVKRGEKLFF. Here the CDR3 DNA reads TGCAGTGTGAAAAGGGGCGAAAAACTGTTTTTT.

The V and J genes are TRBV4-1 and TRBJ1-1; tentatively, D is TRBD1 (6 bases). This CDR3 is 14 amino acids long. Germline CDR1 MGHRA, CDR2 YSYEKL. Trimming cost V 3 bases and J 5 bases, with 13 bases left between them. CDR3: CASSQTQGRTEAFF. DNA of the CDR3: TGCGCCAGCAGCCAGACACAGGGAAGAACTGAAGCTTTCTTT.

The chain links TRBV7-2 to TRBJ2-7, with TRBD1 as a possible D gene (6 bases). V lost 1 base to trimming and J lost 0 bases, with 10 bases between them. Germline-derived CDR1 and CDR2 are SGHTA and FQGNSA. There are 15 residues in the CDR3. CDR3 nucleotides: TGTGCCAGCAGCTTAGTCACAGGGAGCTCCTACGAGCAGTACGTC. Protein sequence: CASSLVTGSSYEQYV.

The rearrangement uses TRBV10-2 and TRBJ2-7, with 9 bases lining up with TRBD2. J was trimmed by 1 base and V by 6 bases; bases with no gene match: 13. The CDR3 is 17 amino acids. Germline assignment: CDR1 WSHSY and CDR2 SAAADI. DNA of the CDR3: TGCGCCAGCAGCCGCACACCTACCAGCGGGAGGTCCTACGAGCAGTACTTC. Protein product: CASSRTPTSGRSYEQYF.

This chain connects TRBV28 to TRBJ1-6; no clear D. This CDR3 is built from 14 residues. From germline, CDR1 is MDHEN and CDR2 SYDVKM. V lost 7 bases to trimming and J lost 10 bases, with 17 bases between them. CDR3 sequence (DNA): TGTGCCAGCACCCTAAGCAGGTCAGGCTCACCCCTCCACTTT. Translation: CASTLSRSGSPLHF.

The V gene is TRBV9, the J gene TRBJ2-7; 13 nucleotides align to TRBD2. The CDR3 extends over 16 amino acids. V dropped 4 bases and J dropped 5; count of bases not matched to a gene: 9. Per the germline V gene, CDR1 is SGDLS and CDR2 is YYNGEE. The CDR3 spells CASSLSGGTSGNEQYF. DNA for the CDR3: TGTGCCAGCAGCCTTTCCGGGGGGACTAGCGGGAACGAGCAGTACTTC.

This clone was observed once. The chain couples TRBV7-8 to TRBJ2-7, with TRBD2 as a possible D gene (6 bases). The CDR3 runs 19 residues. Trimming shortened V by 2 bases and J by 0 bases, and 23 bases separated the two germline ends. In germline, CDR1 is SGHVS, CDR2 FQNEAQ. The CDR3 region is CASSLRRAGLSLFSYEQYF. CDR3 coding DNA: TGTGCCAGCAGCTTACGGAGGGCAGGGTTGTCCCTATTCTCCTACGAGCAGTACTTC.

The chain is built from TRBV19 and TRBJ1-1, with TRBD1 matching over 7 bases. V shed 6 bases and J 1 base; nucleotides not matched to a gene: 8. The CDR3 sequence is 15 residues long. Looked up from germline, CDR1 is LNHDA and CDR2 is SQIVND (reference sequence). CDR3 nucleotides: TGTGCCAGTAGACTGGGACAGAATTCGAACACTGAAGCTTTCTTT. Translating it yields CASRLGQNSNTEAFF.

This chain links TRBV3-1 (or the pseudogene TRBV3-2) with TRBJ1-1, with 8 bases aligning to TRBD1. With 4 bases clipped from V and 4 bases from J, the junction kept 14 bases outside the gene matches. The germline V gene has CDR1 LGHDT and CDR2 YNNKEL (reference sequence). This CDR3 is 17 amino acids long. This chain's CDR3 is CASSPLDRGVFVTEAFF. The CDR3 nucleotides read TGTGCCAGCAGCCCCCTAGACAGGGGTGTTTTTGTCACTGAAGCTTTCTTT.

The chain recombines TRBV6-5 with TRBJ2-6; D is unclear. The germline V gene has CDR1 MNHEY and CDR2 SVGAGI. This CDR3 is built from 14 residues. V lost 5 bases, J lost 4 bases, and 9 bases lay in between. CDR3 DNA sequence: TGTGCCAGCAGTCGAATTCTAGGGGCCAACGTCCTGACTTTC. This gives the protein CASSRILGANVLTF.

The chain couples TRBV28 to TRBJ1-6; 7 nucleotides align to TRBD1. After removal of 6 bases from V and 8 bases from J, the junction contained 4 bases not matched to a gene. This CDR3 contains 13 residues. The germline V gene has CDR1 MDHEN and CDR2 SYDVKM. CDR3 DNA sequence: TGTGCCAGCAGGACGACAGGGTATTCACCCCTCCACTTT. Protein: CASRTTGYSPLHF.

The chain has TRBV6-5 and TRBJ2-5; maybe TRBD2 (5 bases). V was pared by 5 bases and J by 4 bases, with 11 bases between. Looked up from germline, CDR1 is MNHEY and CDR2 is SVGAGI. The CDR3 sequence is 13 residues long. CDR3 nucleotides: TGTGCCAGCAGTCAGACCCGGGGAGAGACCCAGTACTTC. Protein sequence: CASSQTRGETQYF.